The 10 T cell receptor beta chains given below trace back to one sample, sequenced in a study of Ad26.COV2.S vaccination and SARS-CoV-2 variants. Measured with immunoSEQ multiplex PCR; TCRdb has only the in-frame clones, and not every one. The sample carries about 470,000 clones, less than 95% recorded once. The treatment was: around 19 received Ad26.COV2.S at low or high dose, single or two shots; roughly five received placebo; per-sample allocation not given. All samples were drawn on day 63, counting from the first vaccine or placebo injection. The specimen was peripheral blood, collected in a trial of Ad26.COV2.S vaccine versus placebo. The receptors shown here come from a person between 18 and 65 years old who received the Ad26.COV2.S COVID-19 vaccine or a placebo.

The genes are TRBV28 and TRBJ1-5; D possibly corresponds to TRBD1 (6 bases). The CDR3 is made up of 14 amino acids. Looked up from germline, CDR1 is MDHEN and CDR2 is SYDVKM. Trimming cost V 7 bases and J 4 bases, with 14 bases left between them. The CDR3 region is CASNWGAPNQPQHF. The CDR3 coding sequence is TGTGCCAGCAACTGGGGGGCACCTAATCAGCCCCAGCATTTT.

The J gene is TRBJ2-1, the V gene TRBV4-2; D might be TRBD2 (7 bases). The length of the CDR3 is 15 residues. Germline V CDR1 and CDR2: LGHNA, YNFKEQ. V lost 3 bases and J lost 6, with 15 bases in between. DNA for the CDR3: TGTGCCAGCAGCCAGGGGGGGGCAGGGGCCAATGAGCAGTTCTTC. The encoded protein is CASSQGGAGANEQFF.

V and J are TRBV28 and TRBJ2-7; 9 nucleotides agree with TRBD2. The germline CDR1 and CDR2 sequences are MDHEN and SYDVKM. Unmatched junction bases numbered 6, after V lost 8 bases and J lost 1 base. This CDR3 is built from 14 residues. CDR3 DNA sequence: TGTGCCAGCTCCCTAGCGGGGTGGTCCTACGAGCAGTACTTC. Its protein product is CASSLAGWSYEQYF. Full variable domain (missing parts from reference TRBV28 and TRBJ2-7): DVKVTQSSRYLVKRTGEKVFLECVQDMDHENMFWYRQDPGLGLRLIYFSYDVKMKEKGDIPEGYSVSREKKERFSLILESASTNQTSMYLCASSLAGWSYEQYFGPGTRLTVT.

This chain joins TRBV28 and TRBJ2-7; TRBD2 aligns across 13 bases. Germline V gene data show CDR1 as MDHEN and CDR2 as SYDVKM. Losses at the gene ends were 10 bases for V and 5 bases for J; bases not matched to a gene: 11. CDR3 length equals 15 residues. CDR3 nucleotide sequence: TGTGCCACGGGACTAGCGGGGCCCCCATACCACGAGCAGTACTTC. Protein product: CATGLAGPPYHEQYF.

J is TRBJ2-5 and V is TRBV12-3 or TRBV12-4; D unresolved. The CDR3 extends over 13 amino acids. The V end lost 7 bases, the J end lost 3 bases, and 12 bases lay between the germline ends. The CDR3 loop reads CASTLQVEETQYF. As DNA, the CDR3 is TGTGCCAGCACCTTACAAGTAGAAGAGACCCAGTACTTC.

For the CDR3, the DNA is TGTGCCAGTAGTTTTGGGGGACTAGCGGGCTCCTACAATGAGCAGTTCTTC. This translates into CASSFGGLAGSYNEQFF. The chain couples TRBV19 to TRBJ2-1; 12 bases line up with TRBD2. Germline V lookup: CDR1 LNHDA, CDR2 SQIVND (reference sequence). CDR3 length: 17 residues. Losses at the gene ends were 5 bases for V and 0 bases for J; bases not matched to a gene: 5.

The chain is built from TRBV14 and TRBJ2-3; TRBD2 might be the D (5 bases). The V and J ends lost 1 base and 2 bases respectively, with 10 bases between them. This CDR3 spans 15 amino acids. Germline V CDR1 and CDR2: SGHDN, FVKESK. This CDR3 is CASSQGGYPTDTQYF. CDR3 nucleotide sequence: TGTGCCAGCAGCCAAGGAGGGTACCCCACAGATACGCAGTATTTT.

Points on this clone: The junction shows a germline mismatch at one end, possibly a read error. The rearrangement joins TRBV24-1 to TRBJ1-1; no definite D call. The CDR3 loop spans 12 amino acids. Germline V gene lookup returns CDR1 KGHDR and CDR2 SFDVKD. CDR3 amino acids: CATSALSTEAFF. The CDR3 DNA reads as TGTGCCACCAGTGCTTTGAGCACTGAAGCTTTCTTT.

CDR3 sequence reads: CATGTSVTYNEQFF. The CDR3 DNA follows: TGTGCCACCGGGACTAGCGTCACGTACAATGAGCAGTTCTTC. The genes are TRBV5-5 and TRBJ2-1, with 10 bases lining up with TRBD2. CDR3 size: 14 residues. J was trimmed by 4 bases and V by 9 bases; bases with no gene match: 7. Per the germline V gene, CDR1 is SGHKS and CDR2 is YYEKEE (reference sequence).

The CDR3 here is CAWGGVSEQFF. The CDR3 nucleotides read TGTGCCTGGGGGGGAGTAAGTGAGCAGTTCTTC. The rearrangement joins TRBV30 to TRBJ2-1; D may correspond to TRBD1 or TRBD2 (5 bases each). Trimming stripped 5 bases from V and 9 bases from J, with 11 bases between. In germline, CDR1 is GTSNPN, CDR2 SVGIG (reference sequence). The CDR3 length is 11 residues.